This record concerns one TCR beta chain sequence. The CDR3 runs to 14 residues. Trimming cost V 4 bases and J 2 bases; bases outside gene matches: 2. In germline, CDR1 is MNHEY, CDR2 SVGAGI. The record originates from a study of OX40 agonist ivuxolimab in advanced cancers. Clones were read by immunoSEQ multiplex PCR, and TCRdb kept only the in-frame ones, dropping some. The data contain 65,000 to 85,000 clones, around 90% of them seen just once; the ten biggest clones take up around 8%. The receptor was isolated from an adult with an advanced solid tumor such as melanoma, head and neck, liver or kidney cancer. The chain uses TRBV6-5 and TRBJ2-5; 9 bases agree with TRBD2. Material: CD4+ or CD8+ T cells sorted from blood, obtained in a trial of the OX40 agonist ivuxolimab. CDR3 protein: CASSSAGGQETQYF. CDR3 coding DNA: TGTGCCAGCAGTTCGGCGGGGGGGCAAGAGACCCAGTACTTC.